This T cell receptor (beta chain) was captured by sequencing in a study of somatic mutations in cytotoxic T cells in rheumatoid arthritis. Study details: Patients gave 30 ml EDTA peripheral blood immediately after diagnosis, prior to starting treatment. Study-wide findings and caveats: In rheumatoid arthritis patients, unlike healthy controls, CD8+ clonality rose with age. The largest CD8+ clone made up over 20% of CD8+ cells in about an eighth of the roughly 60 patients. CD8+ T-cell clonality showed no significant difference between rheumatoid arthritis patients and age-matched healthy controls.

In the case of this clone: The antigen is undetermined.

The assay was immunoSEQ multiplex PCR, and TCRdb's table has in-frame clones only and misses some. There are more than 13,000 clones in the sample; 55% to 85% occur only once, and 8.5% to 12% lies in the top ten. The ends were cut back, 6 bases at V and 1 base at J, with 9 bases in the middle. Germline CDR1 and CDR2: MNHEY and SMNVEV (reference sequence). The CDR3 is made up of 14 amino acids. The chain carries TRBV27 and TRBJ2-2, with D possibly being TRBD2 (6 bases). The sequenced sample consisted of CD8+ T cells sorted from blood. The sequence was obtained from an adult with rheumatoid arthritis. This CDR3 reads CASSGGLNTGELFF. The CDR3, as DNA: TGTGCCAGCAGCGGGGGACTGAACACCGGGGAGCTGTTTTTT.